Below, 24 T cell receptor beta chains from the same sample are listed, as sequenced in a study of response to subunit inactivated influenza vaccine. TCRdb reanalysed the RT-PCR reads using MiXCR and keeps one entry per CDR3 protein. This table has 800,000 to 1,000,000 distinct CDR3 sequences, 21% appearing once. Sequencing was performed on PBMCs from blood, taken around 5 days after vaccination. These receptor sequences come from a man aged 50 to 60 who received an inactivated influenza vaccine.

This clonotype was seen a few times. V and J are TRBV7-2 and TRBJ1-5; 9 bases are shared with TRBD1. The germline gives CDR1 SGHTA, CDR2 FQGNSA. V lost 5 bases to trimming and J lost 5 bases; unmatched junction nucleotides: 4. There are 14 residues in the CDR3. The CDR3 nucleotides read TGTGCCAGCAGCCTGGACAGGGGCTATCAGCCCCAGCATTTT. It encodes CASSLDRGYQPQHF.

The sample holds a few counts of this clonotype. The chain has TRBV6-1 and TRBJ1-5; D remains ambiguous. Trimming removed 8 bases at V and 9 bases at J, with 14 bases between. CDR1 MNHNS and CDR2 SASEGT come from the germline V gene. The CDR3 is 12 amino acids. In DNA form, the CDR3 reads TGTGCCAGCGCGGCGGGGATGGCGCCCCAGCATTTT. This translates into CASAAGMAPQHF.

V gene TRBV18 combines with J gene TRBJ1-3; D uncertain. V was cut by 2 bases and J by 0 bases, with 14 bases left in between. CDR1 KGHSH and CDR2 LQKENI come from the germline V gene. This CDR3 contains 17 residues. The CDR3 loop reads CASSPVSTPSSGNTIYF. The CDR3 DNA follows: TGTGCCAGCTCACCAGTGTCGACACCTAGCTCTGGAAACACCATATATTTT.

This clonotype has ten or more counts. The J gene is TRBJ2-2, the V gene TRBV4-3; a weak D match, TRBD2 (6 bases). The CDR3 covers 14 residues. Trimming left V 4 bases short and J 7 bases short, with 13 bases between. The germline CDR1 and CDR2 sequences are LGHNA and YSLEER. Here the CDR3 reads CASSLGWEDGELFF. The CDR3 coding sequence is TGCGCCAGCAGCCTGGGTTGGGAGGACGGGGAGCTGTTTTTT.

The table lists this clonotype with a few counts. Written as DNA, the CDR3 is TGTGCCAGCAGGGGGGGGACCGACTACGAGCAGTACTTC. This codes for CASRGGTDYEQYF. The chain combines TRBV6-1 with TRBJ2-7; 7 positions match TRBD2. Trimming removed 6 bases from V and 3 bases from J; junction bases left unmatched: 5. The CDR3 has 13 residues. Germline V gives CDR1 MNHNS, CDR2 SASEGT.

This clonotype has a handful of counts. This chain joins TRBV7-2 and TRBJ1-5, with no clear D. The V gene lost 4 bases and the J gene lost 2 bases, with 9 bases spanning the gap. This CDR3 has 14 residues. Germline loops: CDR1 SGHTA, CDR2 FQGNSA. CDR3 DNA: TGTGCCAGCAGCTCTGCGTTAGGCAATCAGCCCCAGCATTTT. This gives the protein CASSSALGNQPQHF.

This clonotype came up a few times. CDR3 region: CASRPTAGVLTHEQFF. DNA for the CDR3: TGCGCCAGCAGACCGACAGCGGGAGTCCTTACGCATGAGCAGTTCTTC. The chain employs TRBV4-3 and TRBJ2-1; TRBD2 agrees at 8 bases. The germline gives CDR1 LGHNA, CDR2 YSLEER. The CDR3 covers 16 residues. V lost 6 bases and J lost 8; bases outside the gene matches: 15.

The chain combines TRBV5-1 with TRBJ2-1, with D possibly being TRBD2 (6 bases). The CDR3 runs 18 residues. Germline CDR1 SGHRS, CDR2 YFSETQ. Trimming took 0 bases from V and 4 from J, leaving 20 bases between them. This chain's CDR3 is CASSLVGRTGVKYNEQFF. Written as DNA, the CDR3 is TGCGCCAGCAGCTTGGTAGGCCGGACGGGGGTGAAATACAATGAGCAGTTCTTC.

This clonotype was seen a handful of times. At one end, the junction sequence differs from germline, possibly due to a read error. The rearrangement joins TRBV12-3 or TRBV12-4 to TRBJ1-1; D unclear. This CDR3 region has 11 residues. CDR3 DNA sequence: TGTACCAGCAGGACTGGCACTGAAGCTTTCTTT. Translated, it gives CTSRTGTEAFF.

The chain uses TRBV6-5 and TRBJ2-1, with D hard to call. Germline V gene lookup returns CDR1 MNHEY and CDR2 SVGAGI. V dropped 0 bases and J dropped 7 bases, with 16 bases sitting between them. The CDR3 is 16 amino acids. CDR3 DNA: TGTGCCAGCAGTTACTCTGGCTCTCTCGCTTTTAATGAGCAGTTCTTC. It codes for CASSYSGSLAFNEQFF.

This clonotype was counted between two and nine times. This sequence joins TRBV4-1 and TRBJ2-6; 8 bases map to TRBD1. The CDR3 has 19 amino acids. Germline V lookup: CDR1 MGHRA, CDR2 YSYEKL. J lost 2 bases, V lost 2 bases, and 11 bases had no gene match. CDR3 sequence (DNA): TGCGCCAGCAGCCAACACAGTCTCCAGGGGGCTCCTGGGGCCAACGTCCTGACTTTC. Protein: CASSQHSLQGAPGANVLTF.

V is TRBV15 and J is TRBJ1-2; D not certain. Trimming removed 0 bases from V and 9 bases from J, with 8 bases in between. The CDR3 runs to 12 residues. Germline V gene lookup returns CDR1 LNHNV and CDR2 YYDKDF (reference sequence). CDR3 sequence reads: CATSRENGRYTF. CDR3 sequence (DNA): TGTGCCACCAGCAGAGAAAACGGGCGCTACACCTTC. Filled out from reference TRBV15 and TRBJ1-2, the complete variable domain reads DAMVIQNPRYQVTQFGKPVTLSCSQTLNHNVMYWYQQKSSQAPKLLFHYYDKDFNNEADTPDNFQSRRPNTSFCFLDIRSPGLGDTAMYLCATSRENGRYTFGSGTRLTVV.

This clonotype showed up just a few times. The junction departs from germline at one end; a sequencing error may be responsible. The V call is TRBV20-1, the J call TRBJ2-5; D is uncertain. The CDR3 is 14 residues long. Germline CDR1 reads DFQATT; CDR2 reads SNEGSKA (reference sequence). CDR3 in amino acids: CGAQKGWDQETQYF. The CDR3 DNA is TGCGGTGCTCAAAAAGGGTGGGACCAAGAGACCCAGTACTTC.

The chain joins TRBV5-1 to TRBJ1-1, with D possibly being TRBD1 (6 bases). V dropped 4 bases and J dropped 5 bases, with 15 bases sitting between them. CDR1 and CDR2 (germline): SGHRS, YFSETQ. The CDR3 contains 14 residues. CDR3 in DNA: TGCGCCAGCAGCGGCCGGGACATGCTTACTGAAGCTTTCTTT. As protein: CASSGRDMLTEAFF.

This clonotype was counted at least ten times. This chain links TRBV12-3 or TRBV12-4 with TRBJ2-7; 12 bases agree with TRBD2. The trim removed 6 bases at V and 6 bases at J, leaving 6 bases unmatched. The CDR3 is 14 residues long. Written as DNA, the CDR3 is TGTGCCAGCAGCCCGACTAGCGGGAGACGCGAGCAGTACTTC. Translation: CASSPTSGRREQYF.

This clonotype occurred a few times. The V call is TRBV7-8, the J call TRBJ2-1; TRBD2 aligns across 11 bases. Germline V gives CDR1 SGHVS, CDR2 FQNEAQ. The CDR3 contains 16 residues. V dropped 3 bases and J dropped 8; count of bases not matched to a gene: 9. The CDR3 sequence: CASSFGLAGRLDEQFF. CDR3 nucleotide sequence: TGTGCCAGCAGCTTCGGACTAGCGGGCCGTCTGGATGAGCAGTTCTTC.

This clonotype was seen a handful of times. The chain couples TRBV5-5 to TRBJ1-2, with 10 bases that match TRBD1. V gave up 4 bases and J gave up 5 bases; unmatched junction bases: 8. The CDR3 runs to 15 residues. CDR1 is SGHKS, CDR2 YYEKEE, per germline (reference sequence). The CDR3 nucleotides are TGTGCCAGCAGCGAGCCGGGACAGGGGAGGTATGGCTACACCTTC. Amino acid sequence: CASSEPGQGRYGYTF. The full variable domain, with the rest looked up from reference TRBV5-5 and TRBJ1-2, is DAGVTQSPTHLIKTRGQQVTLRCSPISGHKSVSWYQQVLGQGPQFIFQYYEKEERGRGNFPDRFSARQFPNYSSELNVNALLLGDSALYLCASSEPGQGRYGYTFGSGTRLTVV.

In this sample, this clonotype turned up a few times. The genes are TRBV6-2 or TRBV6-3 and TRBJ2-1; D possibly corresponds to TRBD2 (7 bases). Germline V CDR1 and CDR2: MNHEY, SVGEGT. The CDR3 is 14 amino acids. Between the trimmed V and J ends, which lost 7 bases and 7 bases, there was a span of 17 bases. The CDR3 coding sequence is TGTGCCAGCATGCGGGGGCCCTTTGATAATGAGCAGTTCTTC. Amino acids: CASMRGPFDNEQFF.

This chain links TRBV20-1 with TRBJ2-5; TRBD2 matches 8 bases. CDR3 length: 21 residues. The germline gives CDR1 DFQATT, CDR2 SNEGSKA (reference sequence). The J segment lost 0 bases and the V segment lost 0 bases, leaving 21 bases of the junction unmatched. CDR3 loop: CSARDSHSSGAGAEYQETQYF. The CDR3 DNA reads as TGCAGTGCTAGAGATTCCCACTCTAGCGGAGCGGGGGCGGAGTACCAAGAGACCCAGTACTTC.

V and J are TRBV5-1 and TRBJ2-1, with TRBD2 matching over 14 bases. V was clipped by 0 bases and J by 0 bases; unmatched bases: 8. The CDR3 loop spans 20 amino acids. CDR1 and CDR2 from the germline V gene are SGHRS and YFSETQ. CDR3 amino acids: CASSLGLAGGPFSSYNEQFF. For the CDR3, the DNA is TGCGCCAGCAGCTTGGGACTAGCGGGAGGGCCGTTTAGCTCCTACAATGAGCAGTTCTTC.

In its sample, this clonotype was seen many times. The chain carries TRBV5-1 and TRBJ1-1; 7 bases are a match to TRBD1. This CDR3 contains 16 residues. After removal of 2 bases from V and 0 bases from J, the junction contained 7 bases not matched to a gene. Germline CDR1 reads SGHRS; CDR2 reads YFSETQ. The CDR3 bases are TGCGCCAGCAGCTTCGTCTCGACAGGGATGAACACTGAAGCTTTCTTT. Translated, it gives CASSFVSTGMNTEAFF.

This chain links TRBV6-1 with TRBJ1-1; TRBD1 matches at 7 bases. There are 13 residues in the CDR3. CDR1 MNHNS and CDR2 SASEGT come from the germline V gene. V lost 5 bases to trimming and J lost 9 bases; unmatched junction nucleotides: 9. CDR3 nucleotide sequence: TGTGCCAGCAGTCCCACGGGAAGGGGGCAAGCTTTCTTT. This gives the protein CASSPTGRGQAFF.

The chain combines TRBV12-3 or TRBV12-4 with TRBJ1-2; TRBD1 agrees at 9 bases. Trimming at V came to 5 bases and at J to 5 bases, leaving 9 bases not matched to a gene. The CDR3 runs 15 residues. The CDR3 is CASSLTGGNLYGYTF. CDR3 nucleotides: TGTGCCAGCAGTCTAACAGGGGGCAACTTATATGGCTACACCTTC.

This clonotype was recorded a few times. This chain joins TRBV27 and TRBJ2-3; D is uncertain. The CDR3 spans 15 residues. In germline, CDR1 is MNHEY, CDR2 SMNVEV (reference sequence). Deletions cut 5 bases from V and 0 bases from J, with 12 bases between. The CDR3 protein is CASSITKASTDTQYF. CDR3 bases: TGTGCCAGCAGTATTACTAAAGCTAGCACAGATACGCAGTATTTT.